The 17 T cell receptor beta chains below come from one sample, sequenced in a study of T-cell memory formation after mild COVID-19. Via MiXCR, TCRdb re-called the 5' RACE reads, giving one row per CDR3 protein. This table holds fewer than 250,000 distinct CDR3 sequences, roughly a tenth found once. The source material was PBMCs or a T cell subset sorted from them (not recorded which). Receptors were obtained from a man aged 18-30 years who had mild COVID-19 (a few samples of this study predate the infection). Cell type and time point are not known.

This clonotype was counted only a few times. The J gene is TRBJ2-2, the V gene TRBV12-3 or TRBV12-4; D unresolved. V was clipped by 3 bases and J by 6 bases, with 5 bases between them. The length of the CDR3 is 12 residues. The CDR3 here is CASSFRPGELFF. CDR3 nucleotides: TGTGCCAGCAGTTTCCGGCCCGGGGAGCTGTTTTTT.

This clonotype came up a few times. The chain couples TRBV29-1 to TRBJ1-1; 8 positions match TRBD1. J lost 1 base, V lost 5 bases, and 6 bases had no gene match. Germline values: CDR1 SQVTM, CDR2 ANQGSEA. This CDR3 has 14 residues. The CDR3 protein is CSVRTGSGNTEAFF. For the CDR3, the DNA is TGCAGCGTTCGGACAGGGAGTGGGAACACTGAAGCTTTCTTT.

The chain combines TRBV5-6 with TRBJ1-4; 8 bases line up with TRBD1. Germline assignment: CDR1 SGHDT and CDR2 YYEEEE. The CDR3 loop spans 15 amino acids. Losses at the gene ends were 4 bases for V and 4 bases for J; bases not matched to a gene: 6. CDR3 in amino acids: CASSTWTGRNEKLFF. CDR3 nucleotide sequence: TGTGCCAGCAGCACTTGGACAGGGCGTAATGAAAAACTGTTTTTT.

This clonotype has more than one count but fewer than ten. The V gene is TRBV10-3, the J gene TRBJ2-3; tentative D call: TRBD2 (6 bases). In germline, CDR1 is ENHRY, CDR2 SYGVKD. V was clipped by 10 bases and J by 3 bases, with 20 bases between them. The CDR3 loop spans 15 amino acids. The CDR3 protein is CATQLWGGETDTQYF. The CDR3 DNA reads as TGTGCCACCCAATTATGGGGCGGGGAGACAGATACGCAGTATTTT.

This clonotype appeared a single time. The chain recombines TRBV20-1 with TRBJ2-5; weak D call: TRBD1 (6 bases). The V gene lost 4 bases and the J gene lost 0 bases, with 12 bases spanning the gap. Germline CDR1 is DFQATT and CDR2 is SNEGSKA (reference sequence). The CDR3 runs 14 residues. The CDR3 DNA sequence: TGCAGTGCTATCCCACAGGGCGACCAAGAGACCCAGTACTTC. Protein product: CSAIPQGDQETQYF.

This chain connects TRBV20-1 to TRBJ2-6; D is unresolved. The CDR3 totals 14 residues. Trimming pared 5 bases from V and 2 bases from J, leaving 10 bases between. Germline V lookup: CDR1 DFQATT, CDR2 SNEGSKA (reference sequence). The CDR3: CSAPRTTGANVLTF. CDR3 DNA sequence: TGCAGTGCTCCCAGGACCACTGGGGCCAACGTCCTGACTTTC.

This clonotype was found a few times. The chain joins TRBV20-1 to TRBJ1-6; a possible D gene is TRBD1 (6 bases). This CDR3 has 16 amino acids. Trimming removed 3 bases from V and 6 bases from J, with 18 bases in between. Germline V CDR1 and CDR2: DFQATT, SNEGSKA (reference sequence). This chain's CDR3 is CSASTASGVFNSPLHF. CDR3 nucleotides: TGCAGTGCTAGTACGGCGTCAGGGGTTTTTAATTCACCCCTCCACTTT.

V and J are TRBV4-2 and TRBJ1-1; D not resolved. Deletions cut 0 bases from V and 4 bases from J, with 9 bases between. Germline V gene sequence: CDR1 LGHNA, CDR2 YNFKEQ. The CDR3 is 14 amino acids. For the CDR3, the DNA is TGTGCCAGCAGCCAAGAAGCAGGCGGCACTGAAGCTTTCTTT. Amino acid sequence: CASSQEAGGTEAFF.

V usage is TRBV6-5 and J usage is TRBJ2-2; D is possibly TRBD1 (6 bases). The CDR3 loop spans 12 amino acids. Trimming took 6 bases from V and 7 from J, leaving 9 bases between them. Germline CDR1 and CDR2: MNHEY and SVGAGI. The CDR3 is CASSYRVGELFF. The CDR3 DNA is TGTGCCAGCAGCTACAGGGTCGGGGAGCTGTTTTTT.

This clonotype has a handful of counts. The chain links TRBV7-9 to TRBJ1-1; D not resolved. CDR1 is SEHNR and CDR2 is FQNEAQ in the germline V gene (reference sequence). The V end lost 5 bases, the J end lost 1 base, and 11 bases lay between the germline ends. This CDR3 is 14 amino acids long. CDR3 protein: CASSLQVGNTEAFF. CDR3 DNA sequence: TGTGCCAGCAGCCTCCAAGTGGGGAACACTGAAGCTTTCTTT.

This clonotype was detected a few times. The chain employs TRBV10-2 and TRBJ2-7; possibly TRBD1 for D (6 bases). This CDR3 is built from 15 residues. V was clipped by 1 base and J by 1 base, with 11 bases between them. The germline V gene encodes CDR1 WSHSY and CDR2 SAAADI. The CDR3 DNA follows: TGCGCCAGCAGTGAGTGGGCTGACAGGTCCTACGAGCAGTACTTC. Translated: CASSEWADRSYEQYF.

Ten or more counts support this clonotype. The chain carries TRBV7-9 and TRBJ2-3, with D unresolved. CDR3 length: 13 residues. Germline V gene lookup returns CDR1 SEHNR and CDR2 FQNEAQ (reference sequence). V lost 0 bases to trimming and J lost 9 bases, with 10 bases between them. The CDR3 is CASSLAATDTQYF. As DNA, the CDR3 is TGTGCCAGCAGCTTAGCGGCGACGGACACGCAGTATTTT.

This clonotype was recorded a few times. J is TRBJ1-1 and V is TRBV12-3 or TRBV12-4, with D unclear. V lost 3 bases and J lost 3, with 11 bases in between. This CDR3 has 14 amino acids. The CDR3 protein is CASSLEWWDTEAFF. The CDR3 coding sequence is TGTGCCAGCAGTTTGGAATGGTGGGACACTGAAGCTTTCTTT.

This rearrangement joins TRBV3-1 to TRBJ1-6; 9 nucleotides agree with TRBD1. The CDR3 has 15 amino acids. CDR1 and CDR2 (germline): LGHDT, YNNKEL (reference sequence). The trim removed 4 bases at V and 6 bases at J, leaving 4 bases unmatched. This CDR3 is CASSRQGQGNSPLHF. The CDR3 DNA sequence: TGTGCCAGCAGCCGCCAGGGACAGGGTAATTCACCCCTCCACTTT.

There are a few counts of this clonotype. This chain connects TRBV12-3 or TRBV12-4 to TRBJ1-1; D call uncertain. V was cut by 3 bases and J by 4 bases, with 9 bases left in between. The CDR3 length is 13 residues. CDR3 sequence: CASSLNPVTEAFF. Here the CDR3 DNA reads TGTGCCAGCAGTTTGAACCCGGTCACTGAAGCTTTCTTT.

This clonotype was observed a few times. The V call is TRBV4-3, the J call TRBJ1-2, with 7 bases that match TRBD1. The CDR3 contains 15 residues. The germline V gene has CDR1 LGHNA and CDR2 YSLEER. The junction had 9 bases not matched to a gene; V was cut back by 3 bases and J by 5 bases. The CDR3 region has the DNA TGCGCCAGCAGCCAGAGACAGGGACGGTTATATGGCTACACCTTC. This codes for CASSQRQGRLYGYTF.

The CDR3 loop reads CASSRKGESEQFF. The CDR3 DNA is TGTGCCAGCAGTCGAAAAGGGGAATCTGAGCAGTTCTTC. V is TRBV7-2 and J is TRBJ2-1, with a possible D match to TRBD1 (5 bases). Trimming removed 6 bases from V and 9 bases from J, with 15 bases in between. CDR1 SGHTA and CDR2 FQGNSA come from the germline V gene. The length of the CDR3 is 13 residues. The full variable domain, in which reference TRBV7-2 and TRBJ2-1 provide the parts outside the CDR3, is GAGVSQSPSNKVTEKGKDVELRCDPISGHTALYWYRQSLGQGLEFLIYFQGNSAPDKSGLPSDRFSAERTGGSVSTLTIQRTQQEDSAVYLCASSRKGESEQFFGPGTRLTVL.